The present entry profiles one T cell receptor (beta chain) with its context. This sample is drawn from a study of T cells after yellow fever vaccination. TCRdb re-called the 5' RACE reads through MiXCR, storing one row per CDR3 protein. Of 450,000 to 600,000 distinct CDR3 sequences in the sample, around an eighth were seen once. Deletions cut 3 bases from V and 6 bases from J, with 12 bases between. Germline values: CDR1 SGHRS, CDR2 YFSETQ. The CDR3 covers 13 residues. The source of this sequence is a man younger than 40 who received the YFV17D yellow fever vaccine. The sequencing here drew on PBMCs, taken on the day of the yellow fever booster vaccination. The chain uses TRBV5-1 and TRBJ1-2; D not resolved. The CDR3 is CASSSPPKDGYTF. The CDR3 nucleotides are TGCGCCAGCAGCTCCCCTCCTAAGGATGGCTACACCTTC.